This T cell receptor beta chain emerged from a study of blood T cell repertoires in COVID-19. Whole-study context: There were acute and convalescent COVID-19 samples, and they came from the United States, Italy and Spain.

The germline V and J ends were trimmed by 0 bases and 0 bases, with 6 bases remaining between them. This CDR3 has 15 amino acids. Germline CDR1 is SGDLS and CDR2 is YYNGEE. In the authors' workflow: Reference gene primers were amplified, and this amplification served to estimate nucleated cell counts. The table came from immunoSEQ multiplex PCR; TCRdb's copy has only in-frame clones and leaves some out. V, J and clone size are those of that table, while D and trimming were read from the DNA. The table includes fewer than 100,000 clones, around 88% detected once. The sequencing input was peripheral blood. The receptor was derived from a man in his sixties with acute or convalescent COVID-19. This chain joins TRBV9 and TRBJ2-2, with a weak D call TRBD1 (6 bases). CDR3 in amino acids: CASSVGTANTGELFF. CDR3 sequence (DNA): TGTGCCAGCAGCGTAGGGACAGCGAACACCGGGGAGCTGTTTTTT.